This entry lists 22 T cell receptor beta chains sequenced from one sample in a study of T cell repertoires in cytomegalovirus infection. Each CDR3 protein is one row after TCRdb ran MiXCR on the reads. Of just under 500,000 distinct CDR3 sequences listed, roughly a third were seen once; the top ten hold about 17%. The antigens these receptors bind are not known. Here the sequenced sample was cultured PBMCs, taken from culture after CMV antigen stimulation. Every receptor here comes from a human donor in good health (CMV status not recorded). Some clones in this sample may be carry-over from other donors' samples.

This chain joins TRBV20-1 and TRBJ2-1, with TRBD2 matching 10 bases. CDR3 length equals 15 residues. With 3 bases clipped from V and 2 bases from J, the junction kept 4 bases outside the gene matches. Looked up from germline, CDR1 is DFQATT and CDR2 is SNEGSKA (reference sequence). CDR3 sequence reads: CSASKGTSAYNEQFF. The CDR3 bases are TGCAGTGCTAGTAAAGGGACTAGCGCCTACAATGAGCAGTTCTTC.

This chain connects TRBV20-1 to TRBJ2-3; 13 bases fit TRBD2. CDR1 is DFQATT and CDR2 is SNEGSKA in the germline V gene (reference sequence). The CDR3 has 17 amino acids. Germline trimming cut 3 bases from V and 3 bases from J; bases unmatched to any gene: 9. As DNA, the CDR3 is TGCAGTGCTAGCGGACTAGCGGGAGAGGCGGGAACAGATACGCAGTATTTT. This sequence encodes CSASGLAGEAGTDTQYF.

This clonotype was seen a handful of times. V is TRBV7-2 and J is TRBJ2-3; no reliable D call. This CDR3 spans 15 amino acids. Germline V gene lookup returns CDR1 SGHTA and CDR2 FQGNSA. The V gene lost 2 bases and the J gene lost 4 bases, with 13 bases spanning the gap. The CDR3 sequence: CASSLPLSSPDTQYF. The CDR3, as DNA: TGTGCCAGCAGCTTACCTCTTTCCTCGCCAGATACGCAGTATTTT.

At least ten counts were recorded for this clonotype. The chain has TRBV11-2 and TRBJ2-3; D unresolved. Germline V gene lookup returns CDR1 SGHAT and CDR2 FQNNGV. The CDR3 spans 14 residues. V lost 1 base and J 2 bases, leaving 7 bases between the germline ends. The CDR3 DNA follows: TGTGCCAGCAGCTTAGCCCAGACCACAGATACGCAGTATTTT. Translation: CASSLAQTTDTQYF.

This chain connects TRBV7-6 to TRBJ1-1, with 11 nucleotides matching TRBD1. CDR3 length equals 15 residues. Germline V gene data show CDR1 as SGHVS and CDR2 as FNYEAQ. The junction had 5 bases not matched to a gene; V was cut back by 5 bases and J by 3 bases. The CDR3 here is CASSGQGAEDTEAFF. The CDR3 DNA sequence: TGTGCCAGCAGCGGACAGGGGGCGGAGGACACTGAAGCTTTCTTT.

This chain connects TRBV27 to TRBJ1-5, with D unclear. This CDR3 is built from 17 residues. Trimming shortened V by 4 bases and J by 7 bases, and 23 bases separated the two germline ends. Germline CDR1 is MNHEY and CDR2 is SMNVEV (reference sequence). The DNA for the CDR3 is TGTGCCAGCAGTTCCTACCGCCCAATCCAGGCTCGGCAGCCCCAGCATTTT. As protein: CASSSYRPIQARQPQHF.

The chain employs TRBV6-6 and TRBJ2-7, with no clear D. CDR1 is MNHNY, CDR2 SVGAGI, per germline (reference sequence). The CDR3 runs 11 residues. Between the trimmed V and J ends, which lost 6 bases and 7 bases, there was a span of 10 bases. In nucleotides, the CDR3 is TGTGCCAGCAGCCAAGTTGGGGAGCAGTACTTC. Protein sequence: CASSQVGEQYF.

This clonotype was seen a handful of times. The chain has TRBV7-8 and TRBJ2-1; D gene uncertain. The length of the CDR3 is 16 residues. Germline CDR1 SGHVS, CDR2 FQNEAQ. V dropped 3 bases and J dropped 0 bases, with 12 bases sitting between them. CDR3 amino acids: CASSFKGLSSYNEQFF. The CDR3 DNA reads TGTGCCAGCAGCTTCAAGGGTCTAAGCTCCTACAATGAGCAGTTCTTC. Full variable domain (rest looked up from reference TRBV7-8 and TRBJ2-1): GAGVSQSPRYKVAKRGQDVALRCDPISGHVSLFWYQQALGQGPEFLTYFQNEAQLDKSGLPSDRFFAERPEGSVSTLKIQRTQQEDSAVYLCASSFKGLSSYNEQFFGPGTRLTVL.

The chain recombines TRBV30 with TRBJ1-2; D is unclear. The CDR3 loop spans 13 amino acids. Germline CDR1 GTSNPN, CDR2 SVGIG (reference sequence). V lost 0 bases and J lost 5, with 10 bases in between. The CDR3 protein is CAWSVTAGYGYTF. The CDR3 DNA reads TGTGCCTGGAGTGTGACTGCCGGGTATGGCTACACCTTC.

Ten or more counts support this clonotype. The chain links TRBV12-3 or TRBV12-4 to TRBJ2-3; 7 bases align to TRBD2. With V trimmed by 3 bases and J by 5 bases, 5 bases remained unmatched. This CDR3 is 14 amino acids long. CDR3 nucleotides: TGTGCCAGCAGTTTCGCGGGAGATTTAGATACGCAGTATTTT. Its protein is CASSFAGDLDTQYF.

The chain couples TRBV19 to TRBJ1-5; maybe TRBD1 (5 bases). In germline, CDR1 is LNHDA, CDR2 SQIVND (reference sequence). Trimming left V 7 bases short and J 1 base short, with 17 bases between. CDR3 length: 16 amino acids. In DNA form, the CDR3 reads TGTGCCAGTACCGCATACGGGGGGGGGAGCAATCAGCCCCAGCATTTT. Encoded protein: CASTAYGGGSNQPQHF.

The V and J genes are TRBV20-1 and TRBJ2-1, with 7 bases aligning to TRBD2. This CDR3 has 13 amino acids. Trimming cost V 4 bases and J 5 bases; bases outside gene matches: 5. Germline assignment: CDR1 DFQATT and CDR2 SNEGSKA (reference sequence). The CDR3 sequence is CSANLAAHNEQFF. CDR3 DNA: TGCAGTGCTAACCTAGCGGCACACAATGAGCAGTTCTTC.

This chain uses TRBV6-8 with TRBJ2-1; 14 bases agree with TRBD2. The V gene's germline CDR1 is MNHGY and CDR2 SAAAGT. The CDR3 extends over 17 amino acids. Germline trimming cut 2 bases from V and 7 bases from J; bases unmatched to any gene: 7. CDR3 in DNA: TGTGCCAGCAGTTACAGACCGGGACTAGCGGGAGTTAATGAGCAGTTCTTC. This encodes CASSYRPGLAGVNEQFF.

CDR3 in DNA: TGTGCCTGGAGTGTAGGATCAAGCTCTGGAAACACCATATATTTT. It is translated as CAWSVGSSSGNTIYF. The chain combines TRBV30 with TRBJ1-3; D remains unclear. This CDR3 spans 15 amino acids. The germline V and J ends were trimmed by 0 bases and 0 bases, with 9 bases remaining between them. The germline gives CDR1 GTSNPN, CDR2 SVGIG (reference sequence).

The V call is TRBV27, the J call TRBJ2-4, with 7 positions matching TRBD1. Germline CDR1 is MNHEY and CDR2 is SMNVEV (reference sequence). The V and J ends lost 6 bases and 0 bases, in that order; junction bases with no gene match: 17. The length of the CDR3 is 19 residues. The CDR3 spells CASRPNPKTGNLAKNIQYF. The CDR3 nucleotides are TGTGCCAGCAGACCAAACCCAAAGACAGGGAATTTAGCCAAAAACATTCAGTACTTC.

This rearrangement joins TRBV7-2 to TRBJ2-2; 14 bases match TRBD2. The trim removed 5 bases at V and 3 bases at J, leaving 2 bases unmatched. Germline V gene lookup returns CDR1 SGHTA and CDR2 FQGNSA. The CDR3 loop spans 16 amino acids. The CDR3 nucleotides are TGTGCCAGCAGCCCGGGACTAGCGGGGGACACCGGGGAGCTGTTTTTT. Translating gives CASSPGLAGDTGELFF.

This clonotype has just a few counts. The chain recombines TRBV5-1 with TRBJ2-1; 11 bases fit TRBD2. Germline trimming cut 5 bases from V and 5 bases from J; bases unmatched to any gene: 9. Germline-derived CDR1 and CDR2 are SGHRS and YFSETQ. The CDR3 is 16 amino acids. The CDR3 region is CASSRVAGGRNNEQFF. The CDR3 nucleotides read TGCGCCAGCAGTCGAGTAGCGGGAGGGAGAAACAATGAGCAGTTCTTC.

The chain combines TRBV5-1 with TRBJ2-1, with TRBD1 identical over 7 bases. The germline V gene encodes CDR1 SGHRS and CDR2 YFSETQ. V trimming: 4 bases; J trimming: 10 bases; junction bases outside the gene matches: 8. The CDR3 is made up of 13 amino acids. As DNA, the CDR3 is TGCGCCAGCAGCAATCACAGGGGTAGCGAGCAGTTCTTC. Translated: CASSNHRGSEQFF.

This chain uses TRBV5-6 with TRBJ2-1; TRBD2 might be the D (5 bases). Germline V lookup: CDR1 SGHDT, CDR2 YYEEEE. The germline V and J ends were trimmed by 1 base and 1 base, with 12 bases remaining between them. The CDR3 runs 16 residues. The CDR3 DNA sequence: TGTGCCAGCAGCTTGAGTAGCGATGGATCCTACAATGAGCAGTTCTTC. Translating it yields CASSLSSDGSYNEQFF. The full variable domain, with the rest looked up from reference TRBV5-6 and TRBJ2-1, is DAGVTQSPTHLIKTRGQQVTLRCSPKSGHDTVSWYQQALGQGPQFIFQYYEEEERQRGNFPDRFSGHQFPNYSSELNVNALLLGDSALYLCASSLSSDGSYNEQFFGPGTRLTVL.

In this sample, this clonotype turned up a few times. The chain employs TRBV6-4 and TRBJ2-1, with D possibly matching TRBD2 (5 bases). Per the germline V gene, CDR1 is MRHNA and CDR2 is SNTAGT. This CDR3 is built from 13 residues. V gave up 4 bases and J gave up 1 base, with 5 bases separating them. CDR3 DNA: TGTGCCAGCAGTGCGGGATCCTACAATGAGCAGTTCTTC. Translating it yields CASSAGSYNEQFF.

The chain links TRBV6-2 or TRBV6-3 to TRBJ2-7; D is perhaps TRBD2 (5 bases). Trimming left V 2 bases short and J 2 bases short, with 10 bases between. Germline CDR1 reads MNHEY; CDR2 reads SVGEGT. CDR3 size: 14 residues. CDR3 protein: CASSYGSRPYEQYV. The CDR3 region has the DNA TGTGCCAGCAGTTACGGGAGTAGACCCTACGAGCAGTACGTC.

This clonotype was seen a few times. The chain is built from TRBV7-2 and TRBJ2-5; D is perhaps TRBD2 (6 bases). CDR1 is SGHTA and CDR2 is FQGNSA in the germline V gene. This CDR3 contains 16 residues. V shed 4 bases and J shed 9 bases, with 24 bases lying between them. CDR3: CASSSLGRTSPGAQYF. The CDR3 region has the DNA TGTGCCAGCAGCTCCCTGGGCAGAACGAGTCCGGGGGCCCAGTACTTC. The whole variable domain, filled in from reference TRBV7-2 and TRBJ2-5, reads GAGVSQSPSNKVTEKGKDVELRCDPISGHTALYWYRQSLGQGLEFLIYFQGNSAPDKSGLPSDRFSAERTGGSVSTLTIQRTQQEDSAVYLCASSSLGRTSPGAQYFGPGTRLLVL.